These T cell receptor beta chains were read from a single sample in a study of beta chain features in type 1 diabetes. Assay used: immunoSEQ multiplex PCR; TCRdb lists only in-frame clones, some missing. The sample contains around 150,000 clones, about 7.1% of which appear only once. Material: central memory CD4+ T cells from blood. The receptors shown here come from a woman in her twenties or thirties in good health. Each CDR3 is given with its conserved first and last residue. D genes are given only for firm matches. Expanded clones get a size class; other rows say once, few or many, or leave the size out.

>-|TRBV10-2|TRBJ1-1|few|13
CASKGGQNTEAFF
TGCGCCAGCAAGGGGGGGCAGAACACTGAAGCTTTCTTT
>-|TRBV28|TRBJ2-3|-|14
CASSVTGVPDTQYF
TGTGCCAGCAGCGTCACGGGAGTTCCAGATACGCAGTATTTT
>-|TRBV28|TRBJ1-1|few|11
CASRITGPAFF
TGTGCCAGCAGGATTACAGGGCCAGCTTTCTTT
>-|TRBV28|TRBJ1-6|once|12
CASSRQSWALHF
TGTGCCAGCAGTAGACAGTCTTGGGCCCTCCACTTT
>-|TRBV7-2|TRBJ2-7|few|14
CASSFDRSSYEQYF
TGTGCCAGCAGCTTCGACCGGAGCTCCTACGAGCAGTACTTC
>TRBD1|TRBV2|TRBJ2-7|-|14
CASTRQGTSYEQYF
TGTGCCAGCACTAGACAGGGCACCTCCTACGAGCAGTACTTC
>-|TRBV7-2|TRBJ1-1|-|13
CASSHGGSTEAFF
TGTGCCAGCAGCCACGGGGGATCCACTGAAGCTTTCTTT
>TRBD2|TRBV5-1|TRBJ2-1|-|17
CASSLGGGPGSYNEQFF
TGCGCCAGCAGCTTGGGGGGGGGACCAGGCTCCTACAATGAGCAGTTCTTC
>TRBD1|TRBV10-3|TRBJ1-5|-|13
CAITGTENQPQHF
TGTGCCATCACCGGGACAGAGAATCAGCCCCAGCATTTT
>-|TRBV29-1|TRBJ2-7|many|13
CSVGGPLAYEQYF
TGCAGCGTTGGAGGTCCACTAGCCTACGAGCAGTACTTC
>-|TRBV15|TRBJ1-1|few|14
CATSPNSGGTEAFF
TGTGCCACCAGCCCGAATTCGGGGGGTACTGAAGCTTTCTTT
>-|TRBV19|TRBJ2-5|few|16
CASSPQRAGWKETQYF
TGTGCCAGTAGTCCTCAACGGGCAGGGTGGAAAGAGACCCAGTACTTC
>TRBD1|TRBV7-2|TRBJ2-7|few|15
CASSSPGTGIYEQYF
TGTGCCAGCAGCTCGCCCGGGACAGGGATCTACGAGCAGTACTTC
>TRBD2|TRBV30|TRBJ2-1|many|12
CAWSSGRNEQFF
TGTGCCTGGAGTAGCGGGAGAAATGAGCAGTTCTTC
>-|TRBV19|TRBJ1-5|few|14
CASSMWGGNQPQHF
TGTGCCAGTAGTATGTGGGGAGGCAATCAGCCCCAGCATTTT
>-|TRBV5-1|TRBJ1-2|few|13
CASSLVTEKGYTF
TGCGCCAGCAGCTTGGTCACAGAAAAGGGCTACACCTTC
>TRBD2|TRBV5-1|TRBJ2-2|few|16
CASSARLAGEAGELFF
TGCGCCAGCAGTGCGAGACTAGCGGGAGAGGCCGGGGAGCTGTTTTTT
>-|TRBV30|TRBJ2-3|few|13
CAWWTGGTDTQYF
TGTGCCTGGTGGACTGGGGGCACAGATACGCAGTATTTT
>-|TRBV15|TRBJ1-3|-|18
CATSRDFSGGNSGNTIYF
TGTGCCACCAGCAGAGATTTCTCTGGCGGGAACTCTGGAAACACCATATATTTT
>-|TRBV7-3|TRBJ2-1|few|13
CASSVLEQGEQFF
TGTGCCAGCAGCGTACTGGAACAGGGAGAGCAGTTCTTC
>-|TRBV18|TRBJ1-5|-|13
CASSPVRNQPQHF
TGTGCCAGCTCACCAGTCAGAAATCAGCCCCAGCATTTT